One and the same sample provided the 27 T cell receptor beta chains below, sequenced in a study of blood T cell repertoires in COVID-19. Produced via immunoSEQ multiplex PCR; TCRdb's table is partial and in-frame only. The sample yields about 9,000 clones, approximately 80% seen once. The sequenced sample was peripheral blood. The origin of the receptors is a human donor in a cohort sampled during active COVID-19.

The J gene is TRBJ1-2, the V gene TRBV7-2; possibly TRBD1 for D (6 bases). V shed 8 bases and J shed 5 bases, with 12 bases lying between them. This CDR3 spans 12 amino acids. Germline values: CDR1 SGHTA, CDR2 FQGNSA. CDR3 region: CASSQTGYGYTF. CDR3 bases: TGTGCCAGCTCCCAAACAGGGTATGGCTACACCTTC.

V usage is TRBV30 and J usage is TRBJ2-3; 10 nucleotides line up with TRBD2. The CDR3 is made up of 15 amino acids. Germline V gives CDR1 GTSNPN, CDR2 SVGIG (reference sequence). V trimming: 2 bases; J trimming: 1 base; junction bases outside the gene matches: 3. The CDR3 bases are TGTGCCTGGAGTACCGGGACTAGCGGCACAGATACGCAGTATTTT. Amino acids: CAWSTGTSGTDTQYF.

The chain is built from TRBV10-3 and TRBJ2-3, with TRBD2 matching 9 bases. The germline V gene encodes CDR1 ENHRY and CDR2 SYGVKD. This CDR3 is 15 amino acids long. After removal of 3 bases from V and 2 bases from J, the junction contained 3 bases not matched to a gene. The CDR3 reads CAISDLAGFTDTQYF. The CDR3 DNA reads TGTGCCATCAGTGATCTAGCGGGGTTCACAGATACGCAGTATTTT.

Only one count was recorded for this clone. The chain has TRBV10-3 and TRBJ2-2, with D unclear. The germline gives CDR1 ENHRY, CDR2 SYGVKD. The CDR3 consists of 14 residues. Trimming pared 0 bases from V and 1 base from J, leaving 3 bases between. CDR3 nucleotides: TGTGCCATCAGTGAGTCTCAGAACACCGGGGAGCTGTTTTTT. Encoded protein: CAISESQNTGELFF.

The J gene is TRBJ2-5, the V gene TRBV2; a possible D gene is TRBD2 (5 bases). V was cut by 4 bases and J by 2 bases, with 14 bases left in between. Germline CDR1 is SNHLY and CDR2 is FYNNEI. This CDR3 has 15 residues. The chain's CDR3 is CASSVDRGPQETQYF. In DNA, the CDR3 is TGTGCCAGCAGTGTCGACCGCGGGCCTCAAGAGACCCAGTACTTC. Filled out from reference TRBV2 and TRBJ2-5, the complete variable domain reads EPEVTQTPSHQVTQMGQEVILRCVPISNHLYFYWYRQILGQKVEFLVSFYNNEISEKSEIFDDQFSVERPDGSNFTLKIRSTKLEDSAMYFCASSVDRGPQETQYFGPGTRLLVL.

The chain uses TRBV7-2 and TRBJ2-2; D gene ambiguous. The CDR3 covers 13 residues. Trimming cost V 3 bases and J 7 bases, with 9 bases left between them. The germline gives CDR1 SGHTA, CDR2 FQGNSA. As DNA, the CDR3 is TGTGCCAGCAGCTTCCACCTTAGCGGGGAGCTGTTTTTT. Amino acids: CASSFHLSGELFF.

The chain employs TRBV30 and TRBJ2-3; 9 bases are shared with TRBD2. The trim removed 5 bases at V and 0 bases at J, leaving 9 bases unmatched. This CDR3 comprises 16 residues. In germline, CDR1 is GTSNPN, CDR2 SVGIG (reference sequence). Here the CDR3 reads CAWGGLAGSSTDTQYF. The CDR3 coding sequence is TGTGCCTGGGGGGGGCTAGCGGGGAGTAGCACAGATACGCAGTATTTT. The full variable domain, rest sourced from reference TRBV30 and TRBJ2-3, is SQTIHQWPATLVQPVGSPLSLECTVEGTSNPNLYWYRQAAGRGLQLLFYSVGIGQISSEVPQNLSASRPQDRQFILSSKKLLLSDSGFYLCAWGGLAGSSTDTQYFGPGTRLTVL.

The chain employs TRBV10-2 and TRBJ2-3, with D perhaps TRBD2 (7 bases). This CDR3 contains 15 residues. Trimming pared 2 bases from V and 0 bases from J, leaving 9 bases between. Germline loops: CDR1 WSHSY, CDR2 SAAADI. CDR3 in DNA: TGCGCCAGCAGTGAGGGGGGGGCTAGCACAGATACGCAGTATTTT. This gives the protein CASSEGGASTDTQYF.

The chain links TRBV19 to TRBJ2-3; 7 bases line up with TRBD1. The V gene end was trimmed by 2 bases and the J gene end by 2 bases; junction bases not matched to a gene: 7. There are 16 residues in the CDR3. The V gene's germline CDR1 is LNHDA and CDR2 SQIVND (reference sequence). CDR3 protein: CASSISGQVYTDTQYF. The CDR3 DNA reads as TGTGCCAGTAGTATAAGCGGACAGGTGTACACAGATACGCAGTATTTT.

The rearrangement joins TRBV12-3 or TRBV12-4 to TRBJ2-3; D gene ambiguous. CDR3 length equals 11 residues. Trimming removed 6 bases at V and 5 bases at J, with 6 bases between. DNA for the CDR3: TGTGCCAGCAGGTCGGTAGATACGCAGTATTTT. This codes for CASRSVDTQYF.

The V gene is TRBV25-1, the J gene TRBJ1-2; D gene uncertain. This CDR3 is 12 amino acids long. Trimming shortened V by 2 bases and J by 5 bases, and 6 bases separated the two germline ends. Per germline, CDR1 MGHDK and CDR2 SYGVNS. In nucleotides, the CDR3 is TGTGCCAGCAGTGAACCTGTGTATGGCTACACCTTC. Translating gives CASSEPVYGYTF.

The chain links TRBV6-5 to TRBJ1-4, with 7 bases lining up with TRBD1. Unmatched junction bases numbered 5, after V lost 0 bases and J lost 4 bases. The CDR3 covers 16 residues. Germline V gene data show CDR1 as MNHEY and CDR2 as SVGAGI. The CDR3 DNA sequence: TGTGCCAGCAGTTACTCGAAGCAGGGGGATAATGAAAAACTGTTTTTT. Amino acid sequence: CASSYSKQGDNEKLFF.

The rearrangement links TRBV19 to TRBJ2-1, with D perhaps matching TRBD1 (6 bases). V lost 6 bases and J 7 bases, leaving 19 bases between the germline ends. The germline V gene has CDR1 LNHDA and CDR2 SQIVND (reference sequence). The CDR3 runs 15 residues. The CDR3, as DNA: TGTGCCAGTAGCCAACAGGGAAGCCCCAGGAATGAGCAGTTCTTC. Translated, it gives CASSQQGSPRNEQFF.

This chain links TRBV7-2 with TRBJ1-4; 7 nucleotides line up with TRBD1. Germline values: CDR1 SGHTA, CDR2 FQGNSA. J lost 7 bases, V lost 6 bases, and 11 bases had no gene match. The CDR3 is 15 residues long. CDR3 DNA: TGTGCCAGCAGGCCGGACAGGTCAGCGGGTGAAAAACTGTTTTTT. Its translation is CASRPDRSAGEKLFF.

J is TRBJ2-2 and V is TRBV24-1; D remains ambiguous. Trimming stripped 0 bases from V and 4 bases from J, with 11 bases between. This CDR3 has 16 residues. Germline lookup yields CDR1 KGHDR and CDR2 SFDVKD. CDR3 nucleotides: TGTGCCACCAGTGATTTGCTAGTATCGGCCACCGGGGAGCTGTTTTTT. It translates to CATSDLLVSATGELFF.

The rearrangement links TRBV4-3 to TRBJ2-2, with D perhaps matching TRBD1 (5 bases). Germline CDR1 reads LGHNA; CDR2 reads YSLEER. V lost 4 bases and J lost 5, with 17 bases in between. The CDR3 extends over 16 amino acids. DNA for the CDR3: TGCGCCAGCAGCCTCGACAGAATGGTAAAGACCGGGGAGCTGTTTTTT. This gives the protein CASSLDRMVKTGELFF.

The chain links TRBV11-2 to TRBJ2-7, with D maybe TRBD1 (6 bases). The CDR3 extends over 14 amino acids. In germline, CDR1 is SGHAT, CDR2 FQNNGV. Trimming shortened V by 5 bases and J by 3 bases, and 14 bases separated the two germline ends. CDR3 in DNA: TGTGCCAGCAGCCTTAGGACAGCGAACTACGAGCAGTACTTC. Amino acids: CASSLRTANYEQYF.

This clone showed up just once. This chain joins TRBV24-1 and TRBJ2-2; weak D call: TRBD2 (5 bases). Germline assignment: CDR1 KGHDR and CDR2 SFDVKD. The length of the CDR3 is 14 residues. The germline V and J ends were trimmed by 7 bases and 6 bases, with 14 bases remaining between them. CDR3 in DNA: TGTGCCACCAGGTCTAGGGCGGGCTCCGGGGAGCTGTTTTTT. Residues: CATRSRAGSGELFF.

This rearrangement joins TRBV5-1 to TRBJ2-7; D perhaps matches TRBD1 (6 bases). CDR3 length equals 15 residues. V lost 6 bases, J lost 1 base, and 17 bases lay in between. CDR1 is SGHRS and CDR2 is YFSETQ in the germline V gene. CDR3 sequence reads: CASNPRGGSSYEQYF. The CDR3 nucleotides read TGCGCCAGCAACCCGAGAGGGGGATCTTCCTACGAGCAGTACTTC.

This sequence joins TRBV27 and TRBJ2-7, with TRBD1 identical over 9 bases. V lost 7 bases, J lost 3 bases, and 10 bases stayed unmatched. There are 15 residues in the CDR3. Per germline, CDR1 MNHEY and CDR2 SMNVEV (reference sequence). The chain's CDR3 is CASIRQGQGFYEQYF. For the CDR3, the DNA is TGTGCCAGCATTCGGCAGGGACAGGGCTTCTACGAGCAGTACTTC.

CDR3 loop: CASSEPSWAGGNSPLHF. DNA of the CDR3: TGTGCCAGCAGTGAACCCTCCTGGGCAGGGGGCAATTCACCCCTCCACTTT. The gene calls are TRBV6-1 and TRBJ1-6; 8 nucleotides align to TRBD1. The CDR3 extends over 17 amino acids. J was trimmed by 7 bases and V by 2 bases; bases with no gene match: 10. The V gene's germline CDR1 is MNHNS and CDR2 SASEGT.

The genes are TRBV4-3 and TRBJ1-2; D is uncertain. The germline CDR1 and CDR2 sequences are LGHNA and YSLEER. V lost 4 bases and J lost 4, with 22 bases in between. This CDR3 spans 17 amino acids. The CDR3 DNA sequence: TGCGCCAGCAGCCTTTCAAAAGCGGAAACCGTACTCTATGGCTACACCTTC. Translated, it gives CASSLSKAETVLYGYTF.

The V gene is TRBV15, the J gene TRBJ1-2, with unresolved D. The CDR3 loop spans 13 amino acids. V was shortened by 3 bases and J by 7 bases, with 12 bases between the two germline ends. Per germline, CDR1 LNHNV and CDR2 YYDKDF (reference sequence). CDR3: CATSRISLSGYTF. CDR3 DNA sequence: TGTGCCACCAGCAGGATTAGCCTATCTGGCTACACCTTC. The complete variable domain, with remaining parts taken from reference TRBV15 and TRBJ1-2, reads DAMVIQNPRYQVTQFGKPVTLSCSQTLNHNVMYWYQQKSSQAPKLLFHYYDKDFNNEADTPDNFQSRRPNTSFCFLDIRSPGLGDTAMYLCATSRISLSGYTFGSGTRLTVV.

DNA of the CDR3: TGTGCCAGCAGCTTACGGGCAGGGGAAAACTCACCCCTCCACTTT. It encodes CASSLRAGENSPLHF. The chain employs TRBV7-2 and TRBJ1-6, with D possibly being TRBD1 (6 bases). Germline lookup yields CDR1 SGHTA and CDR2 FQGNSA. The CDR3 consists of 15 residues. The V end lost 2 bases, the J end lost 10 bases, and 15 bases lay between the germline ends.

This chain connects TRBV4-3 to TRBJ1-6, with TRBD1 matching over 7 bases. V lost 4 bases to trimming and J lost 7 bases; unmatched junction nucleotides: 7. Germline V CDR1 and CDR2: LGHNA, YSLEER. The CDR3 loop spans 15 amino acids. This CDR3 is CASSRVTGSNSPLHF. The CDR3 DNA reads TGCGCCAGCAGCCGAGTGACAGGGTCAAATTCACCCCTCCACTTT.

The genes are TRBV4-3 and TRBJ1-4, with TRBD1 matching over 8 bases. V was clipped by 4 bases and J by 5 bases; unmatched bases: 3. The CDR3 runs 14 residues. From germline, CDR1 is LGHNA and CDR2 YSLEER. This CDR3 reads CASSRNRGNEKLFF. Written as DNA, the CDR3 is TGCGCCAGCAGCCGGAACAGGGGGAATGAAAAACTGTTTTTT.

V usage is TRBV6-6 and J usage is TRBJ2-1; D is unclear. Trimming took off 3 bases at V and 2 bases at J, with 8 bases between the two ends. This CDR3 contains 14 residues. Germline assignment: CDR1 MNHNY and CDR2 SVGAGI (reference sequence). CDR3 nucleotides: TGTGCCAGCAGTTATCCCCAAACCTACAATGAGCAGTTCTTC. This translates into CASSYPQTYNEQFF.